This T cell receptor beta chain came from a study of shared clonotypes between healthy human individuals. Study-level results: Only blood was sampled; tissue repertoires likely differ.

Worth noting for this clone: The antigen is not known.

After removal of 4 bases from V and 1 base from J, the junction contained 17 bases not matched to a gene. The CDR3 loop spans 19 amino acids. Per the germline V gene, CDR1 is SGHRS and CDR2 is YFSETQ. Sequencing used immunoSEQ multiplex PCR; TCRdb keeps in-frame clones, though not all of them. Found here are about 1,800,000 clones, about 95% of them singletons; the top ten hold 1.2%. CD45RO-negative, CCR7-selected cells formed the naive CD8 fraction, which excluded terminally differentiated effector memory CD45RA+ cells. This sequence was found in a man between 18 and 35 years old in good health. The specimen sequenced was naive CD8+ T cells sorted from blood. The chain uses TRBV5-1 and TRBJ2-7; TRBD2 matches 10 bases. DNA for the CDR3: TGCGCCAGCAGCCCTGATCGGAGCGGGAGGGTAGGGCCTTCCTACGAGCAGTACTTC. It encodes CASSPDRSGRVGPSYEQYF.